This T cell receptor (beta chain) came from a study of blood T cells in healthy people across ages (dated by TCRdb to the mid-2010s). At the level of the whole study: In model experiments, template switching captured roughly one uniquely barcoded TCR beta cDNA molecule for every two T cells. The donors were split into four age groups: young (average around 15 years), middle-aged (around 40), aged (approximately 59) and long-lived (roughly 77). To avoid experimental bias, donors of different ages were distributed randomly across sequencing lanes. Two additional independent replicas of 1 million unique cDNA reads from the same blood draw were analyzed for two donors (one aged 18 to 30 and one aged 80 or older). To track age-related changes in TCR beta repertoire diversity, the study relied on deep sequencing normalized with unique cDNA molecular identifiers. Paper-wide results and their limitations: A strong correlation was found between observed TCR beta diversity and the percentage of naive T cells measured by flow cytometry. The CMV infection status of donors was not known, potentially confounding age-related changes in expanded clonotypes. Bulk unsorted PBMC profiling prevented conclusive comparison of naive and antigen-experienced compartments. Compared with the aged group, more naive CD4+ T cells, fewer expanded clones and increased TCR diversity were shown by the long-lived group, suggesting age selection. Estimates of total diversity from one million sequenced T cells were regarded as lower bounds and underestimates. Observed TCR beta diversity per million T cells fell roughly linearly with age, and a significant reduction was already apparent by age around 40.

Remarks on this clonotype: Its antigen specificity is not known. One base away there is no much larger clone; base qualities are not given.

Relative to germline, V is 5 bases shorter and J is 13 bases shorter, with 21 bases between their ends. Measured from the cysteine to the phenylalanine, the CDR3 is 14 residues long. Here the CDR3 DNA is all that survives: 42 bases in frame from base 1. Systemically healthy Caucasian individuals from Russia, about 38 in total and aged about 6 to 90 years, were included as donors. Approximately 9.7 milliliters of peripheral blood were drawn from each donor into EDTA-treated Vacutainer tubes. PBMCs were isolated by Ficoll-Paque density-gradient centrifugation, with at least 6 million obtained per sample. Total RNA was extracted from PBMCs with Trizol reagent, with at least 5 micrograms obtained per sample. For every donor, flow cytometry on a PBMC aliquot measured the percentage of naive CD45RAhigh/CD27high T cells. The library was prepared using 5' RACE. The reads were generated on an Illumina HiSeq 2500. The second PCR ran for roughly 7 to 12 cycles and used a J-beta primer mix along with a sample-barcoded 5' primer. A unique molecular identifier was introduced onto each TCR beta cDNA molecule by a template-switch 5' adaptor carrying 12 random nucleotides. At least 3 million CDR3-containing paired-end reads were obtained from each sample. The Mint cDNA synthesis kit, primed by a TRBC-specific oligonucleotide, was used to synthesize first-strand cDNA from all RNA. Following uracil-DNA glycosylase treatment, a first 18-cycle PCR with universal primers M1SS and BC2_uni_R was performed on all cDNA. The study's processing was this. For normalization, 1 million high-quality reads were randomly selected from each sample, with every read carrying a distinct molecular identifier. Instead of being binned into consensus sequences, reads that shared molecular identifiers were thrown out. MiTCR, run with a Q25 quality threshold and the strictest error-elimination algorithm, handled CDR3 identification, clonotype clustering and error correction. Lower-bound total TCR beta diversity was estimated with a nonparametric unseen species model using Euler transformation. TCRdb trimmed the raw reads at Q25, called clones with MiXCR and kept productive beta chains. Identical CDR3 proteins give one entry, which carries the most common genes and DNA. V and J calls and clone size were set by TCRdb, not the authors. The sample profile shows 850,000 or so distinct CDR3 sequences; roughly 26% of them were found once. The top ten hold roughly 17% of the sample.

This TCR derives from a woman aged 80 or over in good health. Sequencing was carried out using blood. The chain links TRBV12-3 or TRBV12-4 with TRBJ2-1, and TRBD2 may be the D gene, going by 7 matching bases. The CDR3 here reads CASSVEGGGGQQFF. The bases read TGTGCCAGCAGTGTAGAAGGAGGCGGGGGCCAACAGTTCTTC.